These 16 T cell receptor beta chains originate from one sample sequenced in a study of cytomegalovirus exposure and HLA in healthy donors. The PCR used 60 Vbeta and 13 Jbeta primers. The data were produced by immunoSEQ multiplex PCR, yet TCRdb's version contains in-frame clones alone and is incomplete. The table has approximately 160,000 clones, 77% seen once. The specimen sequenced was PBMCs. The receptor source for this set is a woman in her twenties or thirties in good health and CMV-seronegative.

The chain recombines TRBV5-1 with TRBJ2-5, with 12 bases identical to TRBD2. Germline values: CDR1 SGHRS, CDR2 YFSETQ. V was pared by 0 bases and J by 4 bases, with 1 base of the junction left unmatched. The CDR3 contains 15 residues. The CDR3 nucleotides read TGCGCCAGCAGCTTGGCTAGCGGGGGGGCAGAGACCCAGTACTTC. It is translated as CASSLASGGAETQYF.

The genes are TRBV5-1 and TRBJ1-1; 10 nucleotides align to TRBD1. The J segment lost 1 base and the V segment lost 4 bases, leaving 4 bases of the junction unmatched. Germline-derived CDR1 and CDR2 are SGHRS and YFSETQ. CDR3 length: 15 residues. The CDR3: CASSLRTGGNTEAFF. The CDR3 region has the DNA TGCGCCAGCAGCCTCAGGACAGGGGGGAACACTGAAGCTTTCTTT.

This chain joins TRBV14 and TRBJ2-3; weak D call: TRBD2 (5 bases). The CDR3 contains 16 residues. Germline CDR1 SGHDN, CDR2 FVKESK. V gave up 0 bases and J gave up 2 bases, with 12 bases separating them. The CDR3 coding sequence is TGTGCCAGCAGCCAAGAGGGGAGAATCAACACAGATACGCAGTATTTT. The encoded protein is CASSQEGRINTDTQYF.

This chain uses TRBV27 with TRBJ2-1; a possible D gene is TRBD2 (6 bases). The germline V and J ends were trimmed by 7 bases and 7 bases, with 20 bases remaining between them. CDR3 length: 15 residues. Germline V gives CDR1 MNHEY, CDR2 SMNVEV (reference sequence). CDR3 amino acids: CASTYRAGSGNEQFF. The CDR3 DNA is TGTGCCAGCACCTACCGGGCGGGATCGGGTAATGAGCAGTTCTTC.

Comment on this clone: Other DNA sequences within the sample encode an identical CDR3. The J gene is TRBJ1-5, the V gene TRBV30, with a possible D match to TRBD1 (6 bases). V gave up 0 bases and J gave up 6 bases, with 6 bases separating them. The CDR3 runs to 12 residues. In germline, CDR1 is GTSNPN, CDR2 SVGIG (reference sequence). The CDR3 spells CAWSVGGQPQHF. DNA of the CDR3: TGTGCCTGGAGTGTAGGGGGTCAGCCCCAGCATTTT.

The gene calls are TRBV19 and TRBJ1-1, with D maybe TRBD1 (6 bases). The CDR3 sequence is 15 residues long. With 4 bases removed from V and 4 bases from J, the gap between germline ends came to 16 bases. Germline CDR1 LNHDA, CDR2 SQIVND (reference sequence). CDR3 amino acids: CASSTWTEGVTEAFF. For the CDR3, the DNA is TGTGCCAGTAGTACATGGACAGAAGGGGTCACTGAAGCTTTCTTT.

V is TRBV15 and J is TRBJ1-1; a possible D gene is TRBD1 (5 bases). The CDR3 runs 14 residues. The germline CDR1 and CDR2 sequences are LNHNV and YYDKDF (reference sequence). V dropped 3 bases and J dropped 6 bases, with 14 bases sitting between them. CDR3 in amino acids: CATSSARFRAEAFF. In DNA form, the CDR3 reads TGTGCCACCAGCAGCGCCCGGTTCAGGGCTGAAGCTTTCTTT.

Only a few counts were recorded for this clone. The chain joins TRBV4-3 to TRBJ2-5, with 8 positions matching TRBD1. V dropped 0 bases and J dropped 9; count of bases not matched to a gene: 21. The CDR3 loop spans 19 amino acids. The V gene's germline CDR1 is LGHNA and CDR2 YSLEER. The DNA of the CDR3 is TGCGCCAGCAGCCAAGATGTTCAGGGGGCCCGATCGGGGCAGGGGGCCCAGTACTTC. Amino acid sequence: CASSQDVQGARSGQGAQYF.

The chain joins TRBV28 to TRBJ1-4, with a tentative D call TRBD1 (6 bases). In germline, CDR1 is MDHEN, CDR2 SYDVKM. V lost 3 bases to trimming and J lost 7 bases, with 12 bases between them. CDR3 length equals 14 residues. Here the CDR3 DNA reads TGTGCCAGCAGTTTGTCAGGGGTGGCTGAAAAACTGTTTTTT. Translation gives CASSLSGVAEKLFF.

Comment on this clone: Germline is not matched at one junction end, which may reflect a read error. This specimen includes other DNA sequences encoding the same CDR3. CDR3 residues: CASSFSRYGGTEAFF. CDR3 bases: TGTGCCAGCAGCTTCAGCCGATACGGAGGGACTGAAGCCTTCTTT. The V call is TRBV7-2, the J call TRBJ1-1, with D possibly matching TRBD1 (5 bases). The CDR3 is 15 residues long. CDR1 is SGHTA, CDR2 FQGNSA, per germline.

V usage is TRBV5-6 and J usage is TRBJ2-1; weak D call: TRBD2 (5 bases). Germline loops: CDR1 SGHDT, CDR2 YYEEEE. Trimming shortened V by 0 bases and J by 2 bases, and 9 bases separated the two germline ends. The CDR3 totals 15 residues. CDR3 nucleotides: TGTGCCAGCAGCTTGGGAGGGCGGACCTACAATGAGCAGTTCTTC. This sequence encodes CASSLGGRTYNEQFF.

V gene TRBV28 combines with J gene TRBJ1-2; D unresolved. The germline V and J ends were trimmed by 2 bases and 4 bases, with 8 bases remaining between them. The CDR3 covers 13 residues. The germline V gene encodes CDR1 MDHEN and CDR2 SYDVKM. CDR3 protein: CASSLTALYGYTF. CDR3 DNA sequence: TGTGCCAGCAGTTTAACAGCCCTCTATGGCTACACCTTC.

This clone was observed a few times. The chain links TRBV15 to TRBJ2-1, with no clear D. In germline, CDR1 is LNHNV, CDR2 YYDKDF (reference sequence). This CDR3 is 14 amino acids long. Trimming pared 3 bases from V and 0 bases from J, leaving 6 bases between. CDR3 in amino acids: CATSRAGSYNEQFF. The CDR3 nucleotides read TGTGCCACCAGCAGGGCAGGCTCCTACAATGAGCAGTTCTTC.

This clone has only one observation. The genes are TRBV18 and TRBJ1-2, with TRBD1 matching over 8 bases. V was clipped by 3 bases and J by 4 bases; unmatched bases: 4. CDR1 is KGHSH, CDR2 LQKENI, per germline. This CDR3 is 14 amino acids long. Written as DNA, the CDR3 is TGTGCCAGCTCACCTCTGGACAGGGCCTATGGCTACACCTTC. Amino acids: CASSPLDRAYGYTF. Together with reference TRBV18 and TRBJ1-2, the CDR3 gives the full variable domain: NAGVMQNPRHLVRRRGQEARLRCSPMKGHSHVYWYRQLPEEGLKFMVYLQKENIIDESGMPKERFSAEFPKEGPSILRIQQVVRGDSAAYFCASSPLDRAYGYTFGSGTRLTVV.

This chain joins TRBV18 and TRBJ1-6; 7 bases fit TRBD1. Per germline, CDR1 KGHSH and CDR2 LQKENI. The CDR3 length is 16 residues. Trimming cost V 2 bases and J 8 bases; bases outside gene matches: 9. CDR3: CASSPVADRVYSPLHF. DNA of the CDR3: TGTGCCAGCTCACCAGTCGCCGACAGGGTCTATTCACCCCTCCACTTT.

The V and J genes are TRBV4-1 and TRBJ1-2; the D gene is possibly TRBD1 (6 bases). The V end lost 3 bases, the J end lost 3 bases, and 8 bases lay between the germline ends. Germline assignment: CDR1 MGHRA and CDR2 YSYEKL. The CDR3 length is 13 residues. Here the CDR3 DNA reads TGCGCCAGCAGCCAGACAGGAGACTATGGCTACACCTTC. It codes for CASSQTGDYGYTF.